A single sample is the source of the 28 T cell receptor beta chains below, sequenced in a study of monozygotic twins with inflammatory bowel disease (dated by TCRdb to between 2018 and 2021). Libraries were built with 5' RACE. The sequencer was an Illumina HiSeq 2500. Reprocessed by TCRdb, the reads give a single entry per CDR3 protein sequence, without DNA. The sample has around 140,000 distinct CDR3 sequences on record. The ten largest make up around 2.5% of the sample. The material sequenced was blood. These receptors were collected from a human donor with ulcerative colitis or Crohn's disease, or a healthy co-twin of an affected twin (not recorded which).

The V call is TRBV7-2, the J call TRBJ2-2; TCRdb's D gene call, TRBD1, goes unchecked for lack of DNA. The CDR3 loop spans 16 amino acids. Germline-derived CDR1 and CDR2 are SGHTA and FQGNSA. CDR3 amino acids: CASSRPRGVNTGELFF.

V usage is TRBV7-2 and J usage is TRBJ1-5. The CDR3 consists of 16 residues. Germline CDR1 SGHTA, CDR2 FQGNSA. This CDR3 reads CASGLDRIRGNQPQHF. The full variable domain, its missing parts supplied by reference TRBV7-2 and TRBJ1-5, is GAGVSQSPSNKVTEKGKDVELRCDPISGHTALYWYRQSLGQGLEFLIYFQGNSAPDKSGLPSDRFSAERTGGSVSTLTIQRTQQEDSAVYLCASGLDRIRGNQPQHFGDGTRLSIL.

This rearrangement joins TRBV3-1 to TRBJ1-5; checking the TCRdb D call of TRBD1 is not possible without DNA. This CDR3 region has 12 residues. Germline CDR1 reads LGHDT; CDR2 reads YNNKEL (reference sequence). The CDR3 sequence is CASSQGGQPQHF.

The chain employs TRBV4-3 and TRBJ1-1; the TCRdb call, TRBD1, lacks DNA for checking. From germline, CDR1 is LGHNA and CDR2 YSLEER. The CDR3 covers 15 residues. CDR3 loop: CASSQGQGLIGEAFF.

The chain joins TRBV20-1 to TRBJ2-2; without DNA, the TCRdb call of TRBD1 cannot be checked. Germline-derived CDR1 and CDR2 are DFQATT and SNEGSKA (reference sequence). The CDR3 runs to 15 residues. The CDR3 loop reads CSATSPEGGTGELFF.

The chain uses TRBV12-3 or TRBV12-4 and TRBJ2-3; the D call from TCRdb, TRBD2, cannot be confirmed without DNA. The CDR3 contains 11 residues. The CDR3 sequence: CASSLRGTQYF.

The rearrangement uses TRBV10-3 and TRBJ2-7; as DNA is missing, the TRBD1 call by TCRdb cannot be tested. CDR1 is ENHRY and CDR2 is SYGVKD in the germline V gene. There are 16 residues in the CDR3. Here the CDR3 reads CAISGPAGGISYEQYF.

The CDR3 loop is CASSLDRGFEAFF. The chain uses TRBV11-3 and TRBJ1-1. Germline assignment: CDR1 SGHNT and CDR2 YENEEA. The CDR3 runs to 13 residues.

The chain couples TRBV20-1 to TRBJ1-2; the D gene TCRdb calls, TRBD1, cannot be checked with no DNA. This CDR3 is built from 15 residues. Germline CDR1 DFQATT, CDR2 SNEGSKA (reference sequence). CDR3 region: CSARNSGGGADGYTF.

The chain employs TRBV7-9 and TRBJ2-1. Germline V lookup: CDR1 SEHNR, CDR2 FQNEAQ (reference sequence). CDR3 length equals 15 residues. CDR3 protein: CASSPQTSSYNEQFF.

The CDR3 spells CASSPLLAGANEQYF. This chain uses TRBV3-1 with TRBJ2-7; absent DNA, TCRdb's TRBD2 call cannot be checked. CDR3 length: 15 residues. Germline CDR1 LGHDT, CDR2 YNNKEL (reference sequence).

J is TRBJ2-4 and V is TRBV20-1; there is no DNA to check the TCRdb D call of TRBD2. The CDR3 spans 13 residues. From germline, CDR1 is DFQATT and CDR2 SNEGSKA (reference sequence). The CDR3 loop is CSIPGLPVDIQYF.

The chain uses TRBV6-5 and TRBJ1-2; the D gene TCRdb calls, TRBD1, cannot be checked with no DNA. CDR1 is MNHEY and CDR2 is SVGAGI in the germline V gene. The CDR3 consists of 14 residues. This CDR3 reads CASSSSTGNYGYTF.

V gene TRBV7-2 combines with J gene TRBJ1-4; the D call of TRBD1 rests on TCRdb alone, since no DNA is present to check it. The CDR3 sequence is 14 residues long. The germline CDR1 and CDR2 sequences are SGHTA and FQGNSA. The CDR3 loop is CASSRTGGGEKLFF. The full variable domain, completed using reference TRBV7-2 and TRBJ1-4, is GAGVSQSPSNKVTEKGKDVELRCDPISGHTALYWYRQSLGQGLEFLIYFQGNSAPDKSGLPSDRFSAERTGGSVSTLTIQRTQQEDSAVYLCASSRTGGGEKLFFGSGTQLSVL.

J is TRBJ2-6 and V is TRBV20-1. CDR3 length equals 13 residues. Germline assignment: CDR1 DFQATT and CDR2 SNEGSKA (reference sequence). CDR3: CSALISGANVLTF.

The chain has TRBV19 and TRBJ1-6; with no DNA, the TCRdb D assignment of TRBD1 cannot be verified. Germline V lookup: CDR1 LNHDA, CDR2 SQIVND (reference sequence). This CDR3 is built from 14 residues. CDR3: CASSIYQGDSPLHF.

The V call is TRBV20-1, the J call TRBJ2-2. CDR3 length: 15 amino acids. The germline V gene has CDR1 DFQATT and CDR2 SNEGSKA (reference sequence). The CDR3 sequence: CSANKGTPNTGELFF.

The rearrangement joins TRBV5-1 to TRBJ1-1; TCRdb's D call of TRBD1 is untestable without DNA. The CDR3 is 13 residues long. From germline, CDR1 is SGHRS and CDR2 YFSETQ. The CDR3 sequence is CASRAGMNTEAFF.

The chain employs TRBV24-1 and TRBJ2-3; TCRdb's assignment of TRBD2 cannot be checked, as there is no DNA. The CDR3 contains 17 residues. CDR1 and CDR2 from the germline V gene are KGHDR and SFDVKD. The CDR3 protein is CATSGNLAGVNTDTQYF.

The CDR3 loop reads CASSLNGPGNTIYF. The rearrangement links TRBV27 to TRBJ1-3. CDR3 size: 14 residues. Germline-derived CDR1 and CDR2 are MNHEY and SMNVEV (reference sequence).

This chain links TRBV18 with TRBJ2-7; TCRdb names TRBD1, which stays unverified in the absence of DNA. The CDR3 runs to 15 residues. Germline V gene sequence: CDR1 KGHSH, CDR2 LQKENI. CDR3 sequence reads: CASSLRQLGGYEQYF.

The chain couples TRBV20-1 to TRBJ2-5; TCRdb lists TRBD1, though no DNA is available to test this call. CDR3 length equals 12 residues. CDR1 is DFQATT and CDR2 is SNEGSKA in the germline V gene (reference sequence). The CDR3 sequence: CSAHRSIETQYF.

This CDR3 is CASSRTSGGANEQFF. The rearrangement uses TRBV5-1 and TRBJ2-1; the TRBD2 assignment by TCRdb is unverifiable without DNA. CDR1 is SGHRS, CDR2 YFSETQ, per germline. The CDR3 is 15 residues long.

V usage is TRBV12-3 or TRBV12-4 and J usage is TRBJ2-7. The CDR3 sequence is 11 residues long. The CDR3 sequence is CASSLDLEQYF.

This sequence joins TRBV24-1 and TRBJ1-6; TCRdb's D call of TRBD1 is untestable without DNA. The CDR3 has 14 residues. Germline CDR1 and CDR2: KGHDR and SFDVKD. The CDR3 protein is CATGWGQLNSPLHF.

The rearrangement uses TRBV5-1 and TRBJ2-1. Germline CDR1 SGHRS, CDR2 YFSETQ. This CDR3 contains 12 residues. CDR3 protein: CASSFQFNEQFF.

This sequence joins TRBV6-5 and TRBJ2-1; no DNA is available, so the TRBD1 call from TCRdb remains unchecked. This CDR3 spans 16 amino acids. CDR1 MNHEY and CDR2 SVGAGI come from the germline V gene. The CDR3 loop is CASSYSTGETYNEQFF.

V usage is TRBV7-9 and J usage is TRBJ1-4. Germline V CDR1 and CDR2: SEHNR, FQNEAQ (reference sequence). CDR3 length: 14 amino acids. CDR3 region: CASSLEAEREKLFF.